This T cell receptor (beta chain) came from a study of T-cell reconstitution after alpha-beta-depleted transplantation in children. Study observations and caveats: Expanded clones from the graft, numbering several hundred, reportedly supplied alpha-beta T cells about two months after transplant.

Germline V CDR1 and CDR2: SNHLY, FYNNEI. The CDR3 has 19 residues. Losses at the gene ends were 11 bases for V and 0 bases for J; bases not matched to a gene: 21. Preparation of the TCRbeta library involved a method that used unique molecular identifiers. MiXCR, run by TCRdb on the PCR reads, gives a single entry per CDR3 protein. Found here are about 100,000 distinct CDR3 sequences, approximately 8% of them singletons; the top ten hold 16%. Note on this clonotype: The antigen is undetermined.

Sequenced material: PBMCs, taken before TCRalphabeta/CD19-depleted stem cell transplant. This receptor was identified in a boy aged 2 to 9 with acute lymphoblastic leukemia, due to receive a stem cell transplant. V gene TRBV2 combines with J gene TRBJ1-4; 7 bases map to TRBD1. CDR3 bases: TGTGCCTTCTGTTCCCCGGATGGGACAGACCGAGCAACTAATGAAAAACTGTTTTTT. Its protein product is CAFCSPDGTDRATNEKLFF.